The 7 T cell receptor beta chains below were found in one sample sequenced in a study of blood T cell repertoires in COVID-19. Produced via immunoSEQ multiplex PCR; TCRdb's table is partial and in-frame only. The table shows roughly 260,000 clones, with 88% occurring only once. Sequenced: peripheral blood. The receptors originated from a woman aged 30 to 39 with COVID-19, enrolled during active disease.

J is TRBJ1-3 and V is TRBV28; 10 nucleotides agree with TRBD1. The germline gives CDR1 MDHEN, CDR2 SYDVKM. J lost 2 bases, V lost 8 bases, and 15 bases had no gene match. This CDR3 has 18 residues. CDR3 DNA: TGTGCCAGCCCTCCCCCGGGACAGGGGTCTTCGACTGGAAACACCATATATTTT. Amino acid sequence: CASPPPGQGSSTGNTIYF. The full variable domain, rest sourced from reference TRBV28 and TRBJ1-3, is DVKVTQSSRYLVKRTGEKVFLECVQDMDHENMFWYRQDPGLGLRLIYFSYDVKMKEKGDIPEGYSVSREKKERFSLILESASTNQTSMYLCASPPPGQGSSTGNTIYFGEGSWLTVV.

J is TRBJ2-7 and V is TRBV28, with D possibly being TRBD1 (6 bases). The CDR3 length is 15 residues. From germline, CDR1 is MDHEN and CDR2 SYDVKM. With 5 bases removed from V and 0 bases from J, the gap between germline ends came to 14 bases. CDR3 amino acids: CASSADRSPSYEQYF. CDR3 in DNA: TGTGCCAGCAGTGCAGACAGGTCTCCCTCCTACGAGCAGTACTTC. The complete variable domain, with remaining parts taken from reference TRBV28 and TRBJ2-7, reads DVKVTQSSRYLVKRTGEKVFLECVQDMDHENMFWYRQDPGLGLRLIYFSYDVKMKEKGDIPEGYSVSREKKERFSLILESASTNQTSMYLCASSADRSPSYEQYFGPGTRLTVT.

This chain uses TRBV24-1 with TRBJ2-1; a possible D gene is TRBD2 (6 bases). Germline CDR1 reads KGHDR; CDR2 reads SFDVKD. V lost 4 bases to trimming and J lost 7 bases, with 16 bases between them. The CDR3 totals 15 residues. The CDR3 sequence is CATSDRPGTANEQFF. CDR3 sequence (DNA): TGTGCCACCAGTGACCGCCCCGGGACTGCGAATGAGCAGTTCTTC.

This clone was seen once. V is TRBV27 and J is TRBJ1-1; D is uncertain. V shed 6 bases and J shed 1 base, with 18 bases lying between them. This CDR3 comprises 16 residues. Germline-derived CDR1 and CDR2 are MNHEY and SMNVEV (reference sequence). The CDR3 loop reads CASRKPGLGTNTEAFF. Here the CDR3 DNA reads TGTGCCAGCAGGAAACCCGGACTGGGAACGAACACTGAAGCTTTCTTT.

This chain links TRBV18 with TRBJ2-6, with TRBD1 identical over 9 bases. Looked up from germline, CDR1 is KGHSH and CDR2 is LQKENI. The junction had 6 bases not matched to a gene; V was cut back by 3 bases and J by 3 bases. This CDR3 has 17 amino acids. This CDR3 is CASSPGTGIGGANVLTF. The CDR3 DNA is TGTGCCAGCTCACCCGGGACAGGGATTGGTGGGGCCAACGTCCTGACTTTC.

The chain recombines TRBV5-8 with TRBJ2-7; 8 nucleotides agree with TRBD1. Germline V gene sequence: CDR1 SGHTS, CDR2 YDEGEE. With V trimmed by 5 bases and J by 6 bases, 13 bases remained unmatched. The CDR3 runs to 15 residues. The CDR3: CASRTTGQGLTEQYF. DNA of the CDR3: TGTGCCAGCAGGACTACCGGACAGGGATTAACCGAGCAGTACTTC.

CDR3 amino acids: CASSTDRYTEAFF. The CDR3 coding sequence is TGCGCCAGCAGCACCGACAGGTACACTGAAGCTTTCTTT. The chain links TRBV5-1 to TRBJ1-1; perhaps TRBD1 as D (6 bases). Deletions cut 4 bases from V and 3 bases from J, with 10 bases between. Germline loops: CDR1 SGHRS, CDR2 YFSETQ. This CDR3 region has 13 residues. Full variable domain (outside the CDR3, taken from reference TRBV5-1 and TRBJ1-1): KAGVTQTPRYLIKTRGQQVTLSCSPISGHRSVSWYQQTPGQGLQFLFEYFSETQRNKGNFPGRFSGRQFSNSRSEMNVSTLELGDSALYLCASSTDRYTEAFFGQGTRLTVV.